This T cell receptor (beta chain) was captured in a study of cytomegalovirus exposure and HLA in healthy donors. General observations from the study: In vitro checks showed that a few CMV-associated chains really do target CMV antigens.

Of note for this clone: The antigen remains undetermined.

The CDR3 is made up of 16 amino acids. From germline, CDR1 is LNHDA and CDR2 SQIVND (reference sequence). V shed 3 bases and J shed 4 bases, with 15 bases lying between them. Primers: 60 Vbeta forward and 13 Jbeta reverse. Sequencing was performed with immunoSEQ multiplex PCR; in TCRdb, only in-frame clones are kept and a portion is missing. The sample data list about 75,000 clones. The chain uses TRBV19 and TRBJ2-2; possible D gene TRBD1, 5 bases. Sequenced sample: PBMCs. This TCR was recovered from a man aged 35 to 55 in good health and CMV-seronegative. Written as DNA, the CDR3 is TGTGCCAGTAGTATCGACGACGGACATACCACCGGGGAGCTGTTTTTT. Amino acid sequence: CASSIDDGHTTGELFF.